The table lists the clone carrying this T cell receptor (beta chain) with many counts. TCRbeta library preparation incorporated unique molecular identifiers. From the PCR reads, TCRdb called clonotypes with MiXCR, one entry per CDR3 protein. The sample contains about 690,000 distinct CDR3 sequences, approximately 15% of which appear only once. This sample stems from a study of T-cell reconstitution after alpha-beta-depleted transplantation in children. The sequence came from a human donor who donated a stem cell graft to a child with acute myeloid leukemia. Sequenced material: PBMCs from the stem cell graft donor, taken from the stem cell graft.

CDR3 DNA sequence: TGTGCCAGCAGCTTAGTCATGGGGGTGGAGGAGACCCAGTACTTC. As protein: CASSLVMGVEETQYF. The chain links TRBV7-2 to TRBJ2-5; tentatively, D is TRBD1 or TRBD2 (5 bases each). V shed 1 base and J shed 5 bases, with 14 bases lying between them. The CDR3 is 15 amino acids. The germline CDR1 and CDR2 sequences are SGHTA and FQGNSA.